Described below is a single T cell receptor (beta chain) sequence and its context. Seattle enrolled patients during active infection and tracked them longitudinally. Assay used: immunoSEQ multiplex PCR; TCRdb lists only in-frame clones, some missing. The profile shows fewer than 700,000 clones, roughly 89% of them singletons. The sample belongs to a study of blood T cell repertoires in COVID-19. The specimen sequenced was peripheral blood. The source is a woman aged 45-65 years with COVID-19, enrolled during active disease.

CDR3 region: CASSQAGRGSLQYEQYF. For the CDR3, the DNA is TGTGCCAGCAGCCAAGCGGGGCGGGGGTCCCTCCAGTACGAGCAGTACTTC. The chain employs TRBV3-1 (or the pseudogene TRBV3-2) and TRBJ2-7, with 7 nucleotides matching TRBD2. Trimming removed 1 base from V and 4 bases from J; junction bases left unmatched: 13. This CDR3 region has 17 residues. Germline CDR1 and CDR2: LGHDT and YNNKEL (reference sequence).